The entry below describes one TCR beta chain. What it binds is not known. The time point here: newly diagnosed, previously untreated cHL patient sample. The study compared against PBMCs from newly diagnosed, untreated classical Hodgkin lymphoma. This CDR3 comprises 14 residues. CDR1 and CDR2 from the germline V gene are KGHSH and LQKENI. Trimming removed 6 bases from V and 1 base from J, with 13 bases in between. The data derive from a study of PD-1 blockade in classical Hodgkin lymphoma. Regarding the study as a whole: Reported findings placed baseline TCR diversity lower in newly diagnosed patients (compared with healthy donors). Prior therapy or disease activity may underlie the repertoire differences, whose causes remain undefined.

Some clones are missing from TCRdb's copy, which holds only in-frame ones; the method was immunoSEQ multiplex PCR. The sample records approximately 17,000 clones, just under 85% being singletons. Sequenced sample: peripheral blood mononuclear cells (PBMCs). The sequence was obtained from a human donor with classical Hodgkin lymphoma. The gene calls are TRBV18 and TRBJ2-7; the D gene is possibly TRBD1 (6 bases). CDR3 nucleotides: TGTGCCAGCTCTCCAACGCAGGGGTCCTACGAGCAGTACTTC. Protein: CASSPTQGSYEQYF.